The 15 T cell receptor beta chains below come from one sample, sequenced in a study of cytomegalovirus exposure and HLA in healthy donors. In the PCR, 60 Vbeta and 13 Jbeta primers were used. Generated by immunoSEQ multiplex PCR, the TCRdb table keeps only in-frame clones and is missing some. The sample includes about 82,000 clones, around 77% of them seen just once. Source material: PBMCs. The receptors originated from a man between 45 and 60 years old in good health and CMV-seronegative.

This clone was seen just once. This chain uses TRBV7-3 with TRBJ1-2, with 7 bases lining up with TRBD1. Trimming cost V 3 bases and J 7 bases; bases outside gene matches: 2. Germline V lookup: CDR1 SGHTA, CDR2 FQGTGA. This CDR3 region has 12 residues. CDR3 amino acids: CASSLTGTGYTF. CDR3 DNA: TGTGCCAGCAGCTTGACAGGGACTGGCTACACCTTC.

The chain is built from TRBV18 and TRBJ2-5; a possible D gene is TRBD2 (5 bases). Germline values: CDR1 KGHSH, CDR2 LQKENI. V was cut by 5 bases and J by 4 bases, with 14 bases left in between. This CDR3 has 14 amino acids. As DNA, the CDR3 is TGTGCCAGCTCAACCAACGGCGCGGGAGAGACCCAGTACTTC. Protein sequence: CASSTNGAGETQYF.

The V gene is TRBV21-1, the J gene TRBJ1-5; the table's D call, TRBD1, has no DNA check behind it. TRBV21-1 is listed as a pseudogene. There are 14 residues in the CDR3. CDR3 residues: CASSKGARWQPQHF. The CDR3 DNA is TGTGCCAGCAGCAAAGGGGCAAGGTGGCAGCCCCAGCATTTT.

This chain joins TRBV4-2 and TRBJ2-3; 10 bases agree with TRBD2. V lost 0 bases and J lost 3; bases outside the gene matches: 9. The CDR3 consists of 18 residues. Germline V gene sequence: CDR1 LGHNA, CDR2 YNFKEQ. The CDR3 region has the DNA TGTGCCAGCAGCCAAGATTTACTAGCGGGGTTTGCGACAGATACGCAGTATTTT. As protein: CASSQDLLAGFATDTQYF.

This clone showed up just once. The CDR3: CASRKAGGPIGELFF. CDR3 nucleotides: TGTGCCAGCAGGAAAGCGGGGGGGCCGATCGGGGAGCTGTTTTTT. The genes are TRBV2 and TRBJ2-2; 10 bases fit TRBD2. CDR1 is SNHLY, CDR2 FYNNEI, per germline. Trimming cost V 6 bases and J 7 bases; bases outside gene matches: 8. The CDR3 has 15 residues.

The CDR3 DNA is TGTGCCAGCAGTCAAAGGGGACAGTCCTACGAGCAGTACTTC. This encodes CASSQRGQSYEQYF. The V and J genes are TRBV6-1 and TRBJ2-5, with 7 bases aligning to TRBD1. TRBJ2-7 explains the end of the DNA better; the J call may be wrong. Germline loops: CDR1 MNHNS, CDR2 SASEGT. The CDR3 covers 14 residues.

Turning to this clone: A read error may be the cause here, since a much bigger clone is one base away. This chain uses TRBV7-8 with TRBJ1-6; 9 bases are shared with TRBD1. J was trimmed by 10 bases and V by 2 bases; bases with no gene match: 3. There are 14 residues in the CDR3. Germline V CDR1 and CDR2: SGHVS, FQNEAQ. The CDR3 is CASSLTGGGSPLHF. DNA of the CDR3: TGTGCCAGCAGCTTAACAGGGGGCGGATCACCCCTCCACTTT.

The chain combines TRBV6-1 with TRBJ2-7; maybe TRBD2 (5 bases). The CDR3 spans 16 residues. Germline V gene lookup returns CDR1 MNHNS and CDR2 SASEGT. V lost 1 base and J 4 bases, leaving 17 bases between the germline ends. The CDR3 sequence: CASSEGVGDPAYEQYF. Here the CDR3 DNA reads TGTGCCAGCAGTGAAGGCGTCGGGGATCCGGCGTACGAGCAGTACTTC.

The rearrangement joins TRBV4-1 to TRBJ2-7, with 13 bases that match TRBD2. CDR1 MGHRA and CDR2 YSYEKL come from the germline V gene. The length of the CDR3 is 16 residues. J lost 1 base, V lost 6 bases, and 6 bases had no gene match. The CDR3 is CASRPSTSGGSYEQYF. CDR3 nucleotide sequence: TGCGCCAGCAGACCTTCGACTAGCGGGGGGTCCTACGAGCAGTACTTC.

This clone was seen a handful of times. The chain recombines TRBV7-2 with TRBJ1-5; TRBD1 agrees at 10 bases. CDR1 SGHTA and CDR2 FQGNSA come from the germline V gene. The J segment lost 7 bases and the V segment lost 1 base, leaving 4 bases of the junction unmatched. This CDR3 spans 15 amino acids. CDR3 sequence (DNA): TGTGCCAGCAGCTTAGTTGGACAGGGGGGACAGCCCCAGCATTTT. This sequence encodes CASSLVGQGGQPQHF.

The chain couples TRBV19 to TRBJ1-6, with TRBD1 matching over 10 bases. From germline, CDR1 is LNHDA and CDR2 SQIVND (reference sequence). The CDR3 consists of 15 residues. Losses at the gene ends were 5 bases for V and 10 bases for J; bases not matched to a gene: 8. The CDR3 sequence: CASSPGQGGRSPLHF. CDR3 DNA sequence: TGTGCCAGTAGTCCTGGACAGGGGGGTAGGTCACCCCTCCACTTT.

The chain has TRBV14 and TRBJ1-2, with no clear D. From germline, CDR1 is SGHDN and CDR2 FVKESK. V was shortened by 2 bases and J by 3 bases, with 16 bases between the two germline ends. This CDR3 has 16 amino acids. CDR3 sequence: CASSQIAGQWDYGYTF. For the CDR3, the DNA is TGTGCCAGCAGCCAAATAGCCGGTCAATGGGACTATGGCTACACCTTC.

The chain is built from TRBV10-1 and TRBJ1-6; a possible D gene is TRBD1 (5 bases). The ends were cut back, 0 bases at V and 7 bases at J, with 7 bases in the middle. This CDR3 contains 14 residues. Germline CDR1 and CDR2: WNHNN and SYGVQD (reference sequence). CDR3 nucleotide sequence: TGCGCCAGCAGTGAGTCAGGGGCCAATTCACCCCTCCACTTT. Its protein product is CASSESGANSPLHF.

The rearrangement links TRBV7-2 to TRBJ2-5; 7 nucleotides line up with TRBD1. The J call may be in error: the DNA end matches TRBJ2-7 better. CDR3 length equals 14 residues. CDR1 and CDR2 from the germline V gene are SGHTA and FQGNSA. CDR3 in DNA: TGTGCCAGCAGCACTAGGACAGGCCCCTACGAGCAGTACTTC. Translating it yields CASSTRTGPYEQYF.

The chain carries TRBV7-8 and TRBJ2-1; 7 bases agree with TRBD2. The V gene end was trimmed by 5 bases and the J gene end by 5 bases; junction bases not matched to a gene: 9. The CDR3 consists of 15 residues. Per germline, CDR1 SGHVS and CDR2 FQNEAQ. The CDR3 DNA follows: TGTGCCAGCAGCCGAGTTTTGGGACTACACAATGAGCAGTTCTTC. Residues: CASSRVLGLHNEQFF.